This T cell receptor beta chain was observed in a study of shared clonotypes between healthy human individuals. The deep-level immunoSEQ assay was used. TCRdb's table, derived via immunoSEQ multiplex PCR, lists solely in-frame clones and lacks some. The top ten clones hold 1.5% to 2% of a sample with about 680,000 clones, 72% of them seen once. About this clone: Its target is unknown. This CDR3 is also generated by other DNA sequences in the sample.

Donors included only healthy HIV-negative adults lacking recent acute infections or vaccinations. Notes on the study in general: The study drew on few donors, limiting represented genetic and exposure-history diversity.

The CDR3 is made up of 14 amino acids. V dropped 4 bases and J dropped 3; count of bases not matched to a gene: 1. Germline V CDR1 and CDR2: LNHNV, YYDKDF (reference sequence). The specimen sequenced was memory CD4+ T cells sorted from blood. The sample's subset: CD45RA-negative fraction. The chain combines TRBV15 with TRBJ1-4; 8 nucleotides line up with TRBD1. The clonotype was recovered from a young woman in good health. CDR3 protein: CATSKGQANEKLFF. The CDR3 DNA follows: TGTGCCACCAGCAAGGGACAGGCTAATGAAAAACTGTTTTTT. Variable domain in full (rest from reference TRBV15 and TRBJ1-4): DAMVIQNPRYQVTQFGKPVTLSCSQTLNHNVMYWYQQKSSQAPKLLFHYYDKDFNNEADTPDNFQSRRPNTSFCFLDIRSPGLGDTAMYLCATSKGQANEKLFFGSGTQLSVL.